The clone carrying this TCR beta chain appeared many times. These data are taken from a study of Graves' ophthalmopathy and Graves' hyperthyroidism. V was cut by 5 bases and J by 1 base, with 20 bases left in between. CDR1 and CDR2 (germline): SGHTA, FQGNSA. This CDR3 is built from 17 residues. For repertoire sequencing, the TCR beta CDR3 regions were amplified from RNA transcripts. Following a first-round RT-PCR that used HTBI primers, a second-round multiplex PCR was carried out. TCRdb passed the multiplex PCR reads through MiXCR, listing each CDR3 protein once. The repertoire includes over a million distinct CDR3 sequences, less than 45% of them detected once, and 11% sits in the top ten.

The V gene is TRBV7-2, the J gene TRBJ2-5; D is perhaps TRBD2 (6 bases). The clonotype comes from an adult man with Graves' hyperthyroidism. The sample comprised peripheral blood or thyroid tissue (not recorded which). In DNA form, the CDR3 reads TGTGCCAGCAGCCCCAGCTGGGGGGTCGGGTTCCAAGAGACCCAGTACTTC. Protein sequence: CASSPSWGVGFQETQYF.